What follows are 4 T cell receptor beta chains derived from one specimen sequenced in a study of follicular helper T cells after annual influenza vaccination. Time point indicated: 2015-2016 season, 7 days after influenza vaccination. Sequencing used immunoSEQ multiplex PCR; TCRdb keeps in-frame clones, though not all of them. The table records about 6,600 clones, over 80% of them present only once. This specimen consisted of CXCR5- memory CD4+ T cells sorted from blood, obtained 7 days after influenza vaccination. Source of these receptors: an adult who received the influenza vaccine.

The chain has TRBV10-1 and TRBJ2-1, with 9 positions matching TRBD2. Losses at the gene ends were 6 bases for V and 8 bases for J; bases not matched to a gene: 5. The germline V gene has CDR1 WNHNN and CDR2 SYGVQD (reference sequence). This CDR3 comprises 13 residues. CDR3 loop: CASRAGGGDEQFF. CDR3 coding DNA: TGCGCCAGCAGGGCGGGAGGGGGAGATGAGCAGTTCTTC.

The chain has TRBV4-3 and TRBJ1-4; D remains ambiguous. V was pared by 1 base and J by 8 bases, with 14 bases between. Germline V gene lookup returns CDR1 LGHNA and CDR2 YSLEER. The CDR3 totals 15 residues. The CDR3 sequence: CASSQGATIGEKLFF. The DNA for the CDR3 is TGCGCCAGCAGCCAAGGGGCTACGATCGGGGAAAAACTGTTTTTT.

This CDR3 is CASSLSLTETQYF. The CDR3 nucleotides are TGTGCCAGCAGCTTATCCCTTACAGAGACCCAGTACTTC. The V call is TRBV7-3, the J call TRBJ2-5; no clear D. Trimming removed 2 bases from V and 4 bases from J, with 8 bases in between. The length of the CDR3 is 13 residues. Germline loops: CDR1 SGHTA, CDR2 FQGTGA.

The rearrangement joins TRBV4-3 to TRBJ2-1, with D possibly called TRBD1 or TRBD2 (6 bases each). V shed 0 bases and J shed 2 bases, with 8 bases lying between them. This CDR3 is 15 amino acids long. CDR1 is LGHNA and CDR2 is YSLEER in the germline V gene. The CDR3 loop is CASSQEGGTYNEQFF. CDR3 DNA sequence: TGCGCCAGCAGCCAAGAGGGGGGCACCTACAATGAGCAGTTCTTC.